The text below deals with one T cell receptor (beta chain). The germline V gene encodes CDR1 KGHSH and CDR2 LQKENI. CDR3 length: 13 amino acids. Trimming took off 4 bases at V and 5 bases at J, with 9 bases between the two ends. The data belong to a study of blood T cell repertoires in COVID-19. In the study overall: COVID-19 samples, acute and convalescent, were from the United States, Italy and Spain. Sample material is recorded as cDNA or gDNA derived from T cells, B-cell-depleted T cells, or PBMCs.

Per the authors' pipeline: Amplification with reference gene primers provided the estimates of nucleated cell counts. The protocol was immunoSEQ multiplex PCR, while the TCRdb copy is restricted to in-frame clones and leaves out a portion. Clone size and the V and J calls come from that table; the DNA yielded D and trimming. Of over 120,000 clones in the sample, 84% were seen once. The chain joins TRBV18 to TRBJ1-5, with D tentatively TRBD1 (5 bases). The receptor comes from a man aged 55-75 years with active or convalescent COVID-19. Sample: peripheral blood. The chain's CDR3 is CASSQGSDQPQHF. CDR3 bases: TGTGCCAGCTCACAGGGGTCCGATCAGCCCCAGCATTTT. The whole variable domain, filled in from reference TRBV18 and TRBJ1-5, reads NAGVMQNPRHLVRRRGQEARLRCSPMKGHSHVYWYRQLPEEGLKFMVYLQKENIIDESGMPKERFSAEFPKEGPSILRIQQVVRGDSAAYFCASSQGSDQPQHFGDGTRLSIL.